This note documents a single TCR beta chain sequence. The Seattle patients, enrolled during active infection, were followed longitudinally. In the original processing: Estimation of nucleated cell counts relied on the amplification of reference gene primers. Clones were read by immunoSEQ multiplex PCR, and TCRdb kept only the in-frame ones, dropping some. V and J calls and clone size come straight from that table; D and trimming were deduced from the DNA. The table records 150,000 or so clones, around 88% of them present only once. The data belong to a study of blood T cell repertoires in COVID-19. Study context: Specimens from acute and convalescent COVID-19 originated in the United States, Italy and Spain. Sample material is recorded as cDNA or gDNA derived from T cells, B-cell-depleted T cells, or PBMCs.

The CDR3 length is 15 residues. V lost 4 bases and J 0 bases, leaving 9 bases between the germline ends. CDR1 and CDR2 (germline): LGHDT, YNNKEL (reference sequence). The specimen was peripheral blood. The chain has TRBV3-1 (or the pseudogene TRBV3-2) and TRBJ2-2; D possibly corresponds to TRBD2 (6 bases). The source of this sequence is a man aged 55 to 70 with COVID-19, enrolled during active disease. The CDR3 here is CASSPPGANTGELFF. The DNA for the CDR3 is TGTGCCAGCAGCCCGCCGGGGGCGAACACCGGGGAGCTGTTTTTT.